Below, one T cell receptor (beta chain) is given with its context. The data are from a study of T cell changes during pregnancy in multiple sclerosis. This CDR3 comprises 13 residues. The V end was cut by 3 bases, the J end by 4 bases, with 9 bases between. The V gene's germline CDR1 is LNHDA and CDR2 SQIVND (reference sequence). Assay used: immunoSEQ multiplex PCR; TCRdb lists only in-frame clones, some missing. The table has about 73,000 clones, almost 90% seen once. The TCR comes from a female donor in good health, enrolled as a control in a pregnancy study. The starting material was peripheral blood, obtained after pregnancy. The rearrangement links TRBV19 to TRBJ1-2; D is uncertain. The DNA of the CDR3 is TGTGCCAGTAGTATTCCCTCTATCTATGGCTACACCTTC. Amino acid sequence: CASSIPSIYGYTF. The variable domain in full, with the rest retrieved from reference TRBV19 and TRBJ1-2, is DGGITQSPKYLFRKEGQNVTLSCEQNLNHDAMYWYRQDPGQGLRLIYYSQIVNDFQKGDIAEGYSVSREKKESFPLTVTSAQKNPTAFYLCASSIPSIYGYTFGSGTRLTVV.